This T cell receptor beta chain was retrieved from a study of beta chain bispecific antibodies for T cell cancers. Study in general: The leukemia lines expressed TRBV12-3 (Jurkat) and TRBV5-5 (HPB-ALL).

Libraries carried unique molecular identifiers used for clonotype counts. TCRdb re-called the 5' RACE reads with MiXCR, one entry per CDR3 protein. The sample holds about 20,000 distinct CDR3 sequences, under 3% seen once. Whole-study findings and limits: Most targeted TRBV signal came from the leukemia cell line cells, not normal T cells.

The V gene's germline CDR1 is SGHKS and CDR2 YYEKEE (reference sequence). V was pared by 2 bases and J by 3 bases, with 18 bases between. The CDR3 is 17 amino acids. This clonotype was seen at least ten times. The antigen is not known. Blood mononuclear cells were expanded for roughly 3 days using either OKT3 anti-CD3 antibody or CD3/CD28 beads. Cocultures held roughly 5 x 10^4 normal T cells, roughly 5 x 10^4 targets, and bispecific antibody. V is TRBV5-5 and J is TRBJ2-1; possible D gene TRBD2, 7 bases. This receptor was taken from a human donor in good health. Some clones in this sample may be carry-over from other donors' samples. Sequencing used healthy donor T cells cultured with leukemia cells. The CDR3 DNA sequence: TGTGCCAGCAGCTTCTACGGGGGGCCCTCCATCTACAATGAGCAGTTCTTC. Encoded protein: CASSFYGGPSIYNEQFF. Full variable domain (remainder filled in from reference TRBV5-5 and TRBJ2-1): DAGVTQSPTHLIKTRGQQVTLRCSPISGHKSVSWYQQVLGQGPQFIFQYYEKEERGRGNFPDRFSARQFPNYSSELNVNALLLGDSALYLCASSFYGGPSIYNEQFFGPGTRLTVL.